These 5 T cell receptor beta chains originate from one sample sequenced in a study of breast tumors, draining lymph nodes, adjacent tissues. TCRdb re-called the multiplex PCR reads through MiXCR, storing one row per CDR3 protein. The sample shows fewer than 150,000 distinct CDR3 sequences, 21% of them seen only once. Breast cancer patients provided tissue from their axillary draining lymph nodes. Source material: axillary lymph node tissue. All receptors come from a female donor with breast cancer. Some clones in this sample may be carry-over from other donors' samples.

The CDR3 DNA sequence: TGTGCCAGCAGCCGACAGGGCTCGAACACTGAAGCTTTCTTT. Protein product: CASSRQGSNTEAFF. The chain recombines TRBV12-3 or TRBV12-4 with TRBJ1-1; the match to TRBD1 covers 7 bases. The CDR3 loop spans 14 amino acids. V shed 6 bases and J 1 base; nucleotides not matched to a gene: 5.

This clonotype was detected ten times or more. V gene TRBV27 combines with J gene TRBJ2-7; 8 nucleotides agree with TRBD2. The junction had 3 bases not matched to a gene; V was cut back by 5 bases and J by 0 bases. Germline values: CDR1 MNHEY, CDR2 SMNVEV (reference sequence). This CDR3 has 14 residues. The CDR3 loop is CASSRGGDSYEQYF. CDR3 DNA: TGTGCCAGCAGTCGGGGGGGGGACTCCTACGAGCAGTACTTC.

The sample holds a few counts of this clonotype. This chain uses TRBV5-1 with TRBJ2-5, with 10 bases fitting TRBD2. The CDR3 is 13 amino acids. V gave up 4 bases and J gave up 4 bases; unmatched junction bases: 1. Germline V CDR1 and CDR2: SGHRS, YFSETQ. The CDR3 reads CASSKREGETQYF. The DNA of the CDR3 is TGCGCCAGCAGCAAGCGGGAGGGAGAGACCCAGTACTTC.

On this clonotype: This may arise from a read error, as a much more abundant clone is one base away. CDR3 coding DNA: TGTGCCAGCAGCTTAGGCCCTGCAGGGGTAGAGACCCAGTACTTC. This encodes CASSLGPAGVETQYF. This rearrangement joins TRBV11-3 to TRBJ2-5, with D perhaps matching TRBD1 (6 bases). Germline V CDR1 and CDR2: SGHNT, YENEEA. The CDR3 has 15 residues. The germline V and J ends were trimmed by 1 base and 4 bases, with 13 bases remaining between them.

This clonotype was counted many times. The J gene is TRBJ2-7, the V gene TRBV20-1, with D unclear. CDR1 DFQATT and CDR2 SNEGSKA come from the germline V gene (reference sequence). The CDR3 runs 15 residues. With 3 bases removed from V and 0 bases from J, the gap between germline ends came to 15 bases. The CDR3 region has the DNA TGCAGTGCTAGGAATTCAATGGCCATCTCCTACGAGCAGTACTTC. Translating it yields CSARNSMAISYEQYF.